The next 32 T cell receptor beta chains were all read from a single sample in a study of cytomegalovirus exposure and HLA in healthy donors. 13 Jbeta primers and 60 Vbeta primers were used for the PCR. TCRdb's copy holds only in-frame clones and misses some; the assay was immunoSEQ multiplex PCR. Among tens of thousands of clones listed, about three quarters were seen once. The specimen sequenced was PBMCs. These receptor sequences come from a male donor in good health and CMV-seronegative.

V usage is TRBV29-1 and J usage is TRBJ2-1; D is possibly TRBD2 (6 bases). Germline values: CDR1 SQVTM, CDR2 ANQGSEA. Trimming left V 3 bases short and J 7 bases short, with 13 bases between. The CDR3 runs 13 residues. The CDR3 is CSVDRVAGNEQFF. CDR3 DNA: TGCAGCGTTGACAGGGTGGCGGGGAATGAGCAGTTCTTC.

CDR3 sequence reads: CASSPLRSSYNEQFF. The CDR3 region has the DNA TGTGCCAGCAGCCCACTACGGAGCTCCTACAATGAGCAGTTCTTC. The genes are TRBV28 and TRBJ2-1; D remains ambiguous. Germline CDR1 is MDHEN and CDR2 is SYDVKM. V gave up 6 bases and J gave up 0 bases, with 12 bases separating them. The CDR3 loop spans 15 amino acids. Combining the CDR3 with reference TRBV28 and TRBJ2-1 gives the whole variable domain DVKVTQSSRYLVKRTGEKVFLECVQDMDHENMFWYRQDPGLGLRLIYFSYDVKMKEKGDIPEGYSVSREKKERFSLILESASTNQTSMYLCASSPLRSSYNEQFFGPGTRLTVL.

CDR3 bases: TGCAGCGTTGAAGGGACAAAAAGGGTCCAAGAGACCCAGTACTTC. It is translated as CSVEGTKRVQETQYF. The genes are TRBV29-1 and TRBJ2-5; D possibly corresponds to TRBD1 (5 bases). Germline-derived CDR1 and CDR2 are SQVTM and ANQGSEA. Trimming pared 1 base from V and 1 base from J, leaving 13 bases between. There are 15 residues in the CDR3.

The genes are TRBV27 and TRBJ1-1, with D maybe TRBD1 (6 bases). In germline, CDR1 is MNHEY, CDR2 SMNVEV (reference sequence). This CDR3 has 14 residues. The V end lost 3 bases, the J end lost 5 bases, and 13 bases lay between the germline ends. The CDR3 DNA follows: TGTGCCAGCAGTTTTGCGGGGAGGGGGACTGAAGCTTTCTTT. Translation gives CASSFAGRGTEAFF.

This clone was detected only a few times. The chain has TRBV6-6 and TRBJ2-7; unclear D gene. The V gene's germline CDR1 is MNHNY and CDR2 SVGAGI (reference sequence). This CDR3 contains 14 residues. V lost 2 bases and J 1 base, leaving 9 bases between the germline ends. In DNA form, the CDR3 reads TGTGCCAGCAGTTACGTCTCCAGTTCCTACGAGCAGTACTTC. This translates into CASSYVSSSYEQYF.

CDR3 amino acids: CAASLPATGYTF. Here the CDR3 DNA reads TGTGCCGCTAGTTTACCGGCCACGGGCTACACCTTC. V and J are TRBV6-6 and TRBJ1-2; D ambiguous. This CDR3 region has 12 residues. The V end was cut by 11 bases, the J end by 8 bases, with 18 bases between. Per germline, CDR1 MNHNY and CDR2 SVGAGI (reference sequence).

The chain links TRBV18 to TRBJ2-1; 14 bases fit TRBD2. With 4 bases clipped from V and 10 bases from J, the junction kept 6 bases outside the gene matches. Per the germline V gene, CDR1 is KGHSH and CDR2 is LQKENI. This CDR3 comprises 15 residues. The DNA of the CDR3 is TGTGCCAGCTCACAGGGACTAGCGGGGGTAGAAGAGCAGTTCTTC. Its translation: CASSQGLAGVEEQFF.

The chain joins TRBV28 to TRBJ1-1, with D hard to call. V lost 5 bases and J lost 0, with 7 bases in between. The CDR3 extends over 13 amino acids. Germline V CDR1 and CDR2: MDHEN, SYDVKM. The CDR3 region is CASSTHVNTEAFF. CDR3 nucleotides: TGTGCCAGCAGTACACACGTGAACACTGAAGCTTTCTTT.

V and J are TRBV7-2 and TRBJ2-7; 9 nucleotides match TRBD1. The CDR3 spans 14 residues. Trimming removed 2 bases from V and 2 bases from J; junction bases left unmatched: 1. Germline-derived CDR1 and CDR2 are SGHTA and FQGNSA. CDR3 DNA: TGTGCCAGCAGCTTAAGACAGGGGGCCTACGAGCAGTACTTC. It yields the protein CASSLRQGAYEQYF.

The rearrangement links TRBV19 to TRBJ2-7; D is uncertain. The CDR3 covers 15 residues. CDR1 and CDR2 (germline): LNHDA, SQIVND (reference sequence). V gave up 1 base and J gave up 2 bases, with 12 bases separating them. CDR3 DNA sequence: TGTGCCAGTAGTATAGGTACATGGGCCCCCTACGAGCAGTACTTC. It yields the protein CASSIGTWAPYEQYF. Full variable domain (missing parts from reference TRBV19 and TRBJ2-7): DGGITQSPKYLFRKEGQNVTLSCEQNLNHDAMYWYRQDPGQGLRLIYYSQIVNDFQKGDIAEGYSVSREKKESFPLTVTSAQKNPTAFYLCASSIGTWAPYEQYFGPGTRLTVT.

This sequence joins TRBV5-4 and TRBJ1-2; a possible D gene is TRBD1 (5 bases). Looked up from germline, CDR1 is SGHNT and CDR2 is YYREEE (reference sequence). The CDR3 contains 14 residues. Trimming pared 3 bases from V and 4 bases from J, leaving 13 bases between. CDR3 nucleotides: TGTGCCAGCAGCTCCCCAGGGCTAGGCTATGGCTACACCTTC. Translation: CASSSPGLGYGYTF.

V usage is TRBV27 and J usage is TRBJ1-3; 7 bases line up with TRBD1. Trimming cost V 7 bases and J 3 bases; bases outside gene matches: 6. Looked up from germline, CDR1 is MNHEY and CDR2 is SMNVEV (reference sequence). The CDR3 runs to 14 residues. The CDR3 DNA reads as TGTGCCAGCATCGATAGACAGGGTGGAAACACCATATATTTT. This encodes CASIDRQGGNTIYF.

The genes are TRBV29-1 and TRBJ1-6; maybe TRBD1 (5 bases). The CDR3 consists of 13 residues. V lost 4 bases and J lost 7, with 11 bases in between. Looked up from germline, CDR1 is SQVTM and CDR2 is ANQGSEA. The DNA of the CDR3 is TGCAGCGTTGGGGATGGGGGGAATTCACCCCTCCACTTT. It is translated as CSVGDGGNSPLHF.

The J gene is TRBJ2-1, the V gene TRBV5-4; a possible D gene is TRBD2 (7 bases). CDR3 length: 15 residues. The germline V gene has CDR1 SGHNT and CDR2 YYREEE (reference sequence). The V end lost 3 bases, the J end lost 3 bases, and 13 bases lay between the germline ends. The CDR3 DNA reads TGTGCCAGCAGCTCCGGGGGCGGGGGCTACAATGAGCAGTTCTTC. It specifies CASSSGGGGYNEQFF.

This clone was detected only once. The chain joins TRBV5-1 to TRBJ2-1, with no clear D. Between the trimmed V and J ends, which lost 2 bases and 8 bases, there was a span of 14 bases. The CDR3 totals 14 residues. From germline, CDR1 is SGHRS and CDR2 YFSETQ. The CDR3 loop reads CASSLPGLVDEQFF. CDR3 sequence (DNA): TGCGCCAGCAGCTTACCGGGTCTTGTAGATGAGCAGTTCTTC. The whole variable domain, filled in from reference TRBV5-1 and TRBJ2-1, reads KAGVTQTPRYLIKTRGQQVTLSCSPISGHRSVSWYQQTPGQGLQFLFEYFSETQRNKGNFPGRFSGRQFSNSRSEMNVSTLELGDSALYLCASSLPGLVDEQFFGPGTRLTVL.

The genes are TRBV7-6 and TRBJ2-2; TRBD2 aligns across 8 bases. This CDR3 has 15 residues. V was pared by 5 bases and J by 5 bases, with 7 bases of the junction left unmatched. The germline gives CDR1 SGHVS, CDR2 FNYEAQ. The CDR3 reads CASSERSGRTGELFF. The CDR3 DNA reads TGTGCCAGCAGCGAGAGAAGCGGGAGAACCGGGGAGCTGTTTTTT.

V usage is TRBV4-2 and J usage is TRBJ2-3; 9 bases fit TRBD2. V lost 2 bases to trimming and J lost 2 bases; unmatched junction nucleotides: 2. CDR1 and CDR2 from the germline V gene are LGHNA and YNFKEQ. The CDR3 has 15 residues. CDR3 amino acids: CASSQIAGVTDTQYF. Here the CDR3 DNA reads TGTGCCAGCAGCCAAATAGCGGGGGTCACAGATACGCAGTATTTT.

This clone came up once. This rearrangement joins TRBV5-1 to TRBJ2-3; D remains unclear. With 4 bases removed from V and 0 bases from J, the gap between germline ends came to 12 bases. The CDR3 runs 15 residues. Per germline, CDR1 SGHRS and CDR2 YFSETQ. The CDR3 DNA reads TGCGCCAGCAGCCCAACTATTTCTAGCACAGATACGCAGTATTTT. It is translated as CASSPTISSTDTQYF. Together with reference TRBV5-1 and TRBJ2-3, the CDR3 gives the full variable domain: KAGVTQTPRYLIKTRGQQVTLSCSPISGHRSVSWYQQTPGQGLQFLFEYFSETQRNKGNFPGRFSGRQFSNSRSEMNVSTLELGDSALYLCASSPTISSTDTQYFGPGTRLTVL.

This rearrangement joins TRBV7-2 to TRBJ2-3, with 8 bases identical to TRBD2. The CDR3 extends over 15 amino acids. Unmatched junction bases numbered 2, after V lost 0 bases and J lost 3 bases. Per germline, CDR1 SGHTA and CDR2 FQGNSA. The CDR3 DNA reads TGTGCCAGCAGCTTAGCTAGCGGGGAGACAGATACGCAGTATTTT. As protein: CASSLASGETDTQYF.

The chain links TRBV28 to TRBJ2-7, with D perhaps matching TRBD2 (5 bases). The CDR3 is 14 amino acids. Germline CDR1 and CDR2: MDHEN and SYDVKM. Trimming left V 4 bases short and J 2 bases short, with 12 bases between. The CDR3 DNA reads TGTGCCAGCAGTTCCCCGGGGAAAACCTACGAGCAGTACTTC. Protein sequence: CASSSPGKTYEQYF.

The J gene is TRBJ2-1, the V gene TRBV28, with no clear D. Germline V CDR1 and CDR2: MDHEN, SYDVKM. There are 12 residues in the CDR3. V was clipped by 4 bases and J by 7 bases, with 8 bases between them. The CDR3 sequence is CASSSYLNEQFF. The CDR3 DNA follows: TGTGCCAGCAGTTCTTATCTTAATGAGCAGTTCTTC.

This chain uses TRBV11-2 with TRBJ2-5; TRBD2 is a possible D gene (7 bases). The CDR3 has 14 residues. V lost 6 bases and J lost 2, with 13 bases in between. The germline V gene encodes CDR1 SGHAT and CDR2 FQNNGV. The CDR3 protein is CASRGGGGQETQYF. The CDR3 nucleotides read TGTGCCAGCAGGGGAGGGGGGGGTCAAGAGACCCAGTACTTC.

This clone has more than one count but fewer than ten. The chain employs TRBV7-9 and TRBJ1-2; possible D gene TRBD1, 5 bases. V was pared by 1 base and J by 8 bases, with 17 bases between. Germline V lookup: CDR1 SEHNR, CDR2 FQNEAQ (reference sequence). This CDR3 spans 15 amino acids. CDR3 coding DNA: TGTGCCAGCAGCTTAGTGACGACAGTATCGAGCGGCTACACCTTC. This gives the protein CASSLVTTVSSGYTF.

Of note for this clone: At one end, the junction sequence differs from germline, possibly due to a read error. This sequence joins TRBV29-1 and TRBJ1-5; 8 nucleotides match TRBD1. Germline CDR1 and CDR2: SQVTM and ANQGSEA. The CDR3 length is 15 residues. CDR3 DNA sequence: TGCAGCGTCCTGATTCCGGGACAGGCGGATCAGCCCCAGAATTTT. Translation gives CSVLIPGQADQPQNF.

The gene calls are TRBV6-1 and TRBJ1-1; tentatively, D is TRBD1 (5 bases). This CDR3 region has 14 residues. V lost 2 bases to trimming and J lost 5 bases, with 12 bases between them. Germline V gives CDR1 MNHNS, CDR2 SASEGT. CDR3 amino acids: CASSEISGGTEAFF. The CDR3 DNA sequence: TGTGCCAGCAGTGAAATTTCTGGGGGGACTGAAGCTTTCTTT.

The chain carries TRBV30 and TRBJ1-2; D call uncertain. Germline CDR1 GTSNPN, CDR2 SVGIG (reference sequence). This CDR3 contains 13 residues. V was trimmed by 2 bases and J by 0 bases, leaving 7 bases between them. Written as DNA, the CDR3 is TGTGCCTGGAGTTCAGGCTCTAACTATGGCTACACCTTC. Residues: CAWSSGSNYGYTF.

The genes are TRBV6-5 and TRBJ2-7; 9 bases align to TRBD1. This CDR3 comprises 16 residues. CDR1 and CDR2 from the germline V gene are MNHEY and SVGAGI. The junction had 4 bases not matched to a gene; V was cut back by 1 base and J by 0 bases. The CDR3 loop is CASSYLQGAPSYEQYF. The CDR3 DNA is TGTGCCAGCAGTTACTTACAGGGGGCCCCCTCCTACGAGCAGTACTTC.

The rearrangement joins TRBV7-6 to TRBJ2-1; perhaps TRBD2 as D (6 bases). Germline V lookup: CDR1 SGHVS, CDR2 FNYEAQ. The ends were cut back, 5 bases at V and 9 bases at J, with 14 bases in the middle. CDR3 length: 13 amino acids. Here the CDR3 reads CASSPRRASEQFF. The DNA of the CDR3 is TGTGCCAGCAGCCCCCGGAGGGCCAGTGAGCAGTTCTTC.

This clone was seen a few times. The J gene is TRBJ1-5, the V gene TRBV28, with 7 bases fitting TRBD1. The CDR3 length is 15 residues. From germline, CDR1 is MDHEN and CDR2 SYDVKM. The junction had 3 bases not matched to a gene; V was cut back by 3 bases and J by 1 base. CDR3 amino acids: CASSFRDRSNQPQHF. Written as DNA, the CDR3 is TGTGCCAGCAGTTTTCGGGACAGAAGCAATCAGCCCCAGCATTTT.

The chain has TRBV7-3 and TRBJ2-1, with 9 bases that match TRBD2. CDR1 is SGHTA, CDR2 FQGTGA, per germline. V gave up 4 bases and J gave up 4 bases; unmatched junction bases: 8. This CDR3 comprises 16 residues. The CDR3 region has the DNA TGTGCCAGCAGCTCCAACTCCCTAGCGGGATACAATGAGCAGTTCTTC. Protein product: CASSSNSLAGYNEQFF.

V is TRBV18 and J is TRBJ2-3, with 7 bases that match TRBD2. The germline CDR1 and CDR2 sequences are KGHSH and LQKENI. CDR3 length: 15 amino acids. V shed 3 bases, J shed 7 bases, and the junction held 10 bases outside the gene matches. CDR3 residues: CASSPPSGGLHTQYF. The CDR3 nucleotides read TGTGCCAGCTCACCCCCTAGCGGAGGACTCCATACGCAGTATTTT.

The rearrangement joins TRBV5-8 to TRBJ2-7, with TRBD1 as a possible D gene (6 bases). V was pared by 0 bases and J by 2 bases, with 15 bases between. Germline V CDR1 and CDR2: SGHTS, YDEGEE. This CDR3 has 16 amino acids. The CDR3 nucleotides read TGTGCCAGCAGCTTGGGATCCGGGACAATTACCTACGAGCAGTACTTC. Protein product: CASSLGSGTITYEQYF.